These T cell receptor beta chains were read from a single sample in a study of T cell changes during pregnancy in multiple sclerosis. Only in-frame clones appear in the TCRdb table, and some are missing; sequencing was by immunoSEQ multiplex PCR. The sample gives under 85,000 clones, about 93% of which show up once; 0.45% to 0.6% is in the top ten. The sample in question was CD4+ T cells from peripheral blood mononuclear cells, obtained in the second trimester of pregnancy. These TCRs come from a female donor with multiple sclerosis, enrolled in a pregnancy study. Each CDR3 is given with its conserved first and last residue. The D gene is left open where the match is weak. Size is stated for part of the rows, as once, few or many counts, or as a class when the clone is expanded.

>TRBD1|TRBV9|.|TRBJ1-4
TGTGCCAGCAGCTCTAGGACAGGCTTTGTTGAAAAACTGTTTTTT
CASSSRTGFVEKLFF
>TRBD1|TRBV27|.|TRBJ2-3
TGTGCCAGCAGCCCTGGACAGGGGGCGAAGACAGATACGCAGTATTTT
CASSPGQGAKTDTQYF
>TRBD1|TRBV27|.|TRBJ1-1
TGTGCCACCCTCCCCCGGGACAGTGGCACTGAAGCTTTCTTT
CATLPRDSGTEAFF
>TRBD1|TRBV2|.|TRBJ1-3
TGTGCCAGCAGTTCCGACAGGGGCAACACCATATATTTT
CASSSDRGNTIYF
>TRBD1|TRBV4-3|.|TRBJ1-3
TGCGCCAGCAGCCAGGGGGACAGCTCTGGAAACACCATATATTTT
CASSQGDSSGNTIYF
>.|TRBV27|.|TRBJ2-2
TGTGCCAGCAGTTTCTCCCCCGGGAGCAACACCGGGGAGCTGTTTTTT
CASSFSPGSNTGELFF
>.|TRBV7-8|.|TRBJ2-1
TGTGCCAGCAGTCCGAACAGGGAAGGGGATGAGCAGTTCTTC
CASSPNREGDEQFF
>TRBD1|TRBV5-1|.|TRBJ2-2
TGCGCCAGCCGAACCGGGACAGGAGGGCTGTTTTTT
CASRTGTGGLFF
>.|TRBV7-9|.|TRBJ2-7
TGTGCCAGCAGCTTAGGTTTAGGCAATGGAGCCGAGCAGTACTTC
CASSLGLGNGAEQYF
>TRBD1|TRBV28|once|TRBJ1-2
TGTGCCAGTTTACAGGGGGACTATGGCTACACCTTC
CASLQGDYGYTF
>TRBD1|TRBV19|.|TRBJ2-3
TGTGCCAGTAGTGCTACAGGGGCCAGCACAGATACGCAGTATTTT
CASSATGASTDTQYF
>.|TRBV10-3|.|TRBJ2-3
TGTGCCATCAGGCACGTTGCGGGGAGCACAGATACGCAGTATTTT
CAIRHVAGSTDTQYF
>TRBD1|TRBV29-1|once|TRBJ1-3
TGCAGCTCAACAGGGGACGGAAACACCATATATTTT
CSSTGDGNTIYF
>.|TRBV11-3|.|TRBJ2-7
TGTGCCAGCAGCTTAGATACCTACGAGCAGTACTTC
CASSLDTYEQYF
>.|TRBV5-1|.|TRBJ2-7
TGCGCCAGCACTTTAGCCCCAGGGGACCTGCCCTACGAGCAGTACTTC
CASTLAPGDLPYEQYF
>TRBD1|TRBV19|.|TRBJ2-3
TGTGCCAGTAGTAGGACAGGCGCTAGCACAGATACGCAGTATTTT
CASSRTGASTDTQYF
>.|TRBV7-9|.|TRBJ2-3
TGTGCCAGCAGCCCAAGTCGGGTCAGGGCAGATACGCAGTATTTT
CASSPSRVRADTQYF
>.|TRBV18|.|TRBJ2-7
TGTGCCAGCTCCCCGGGGACAAACTACGAGCAGTACTTC
CASSPGTNYEQYF
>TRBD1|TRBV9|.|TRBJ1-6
TGTGCCAGCAGCGTAAAGACAGGGGGGAGGTCAGGTTCACCCCTCCACTTT
CASSVKTGGRSGSPLHF
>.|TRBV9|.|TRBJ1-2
TGTGCCAGCAGCGTAGCGAGTGGACAGCTCGTCTATGGCTACACCTTC
CASSVASGQLVYGYTF
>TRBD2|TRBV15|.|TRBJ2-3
TGTGCCACCAGCAGAACTCCAAGCGGGGTCACAGATACGCAGTATTTT
CATSRTPSGVTDTQYF
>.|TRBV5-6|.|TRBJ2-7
TGTGCCAGCACCTCGAATGGGGAGAAGGTCTACGAGCAGTACTTC
CASTSNGEKVYEQYF
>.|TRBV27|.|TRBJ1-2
TGTGCCAGCAGTTTATCGGGGGGGCTTAGCTATGGCTACACCTTC
CASSLSGGLSYGYTF
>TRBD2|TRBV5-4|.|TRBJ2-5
TGTGCCAGCAGCCTAGCGGGGGTCCGATCCCAGTACTTC
CASSLAGVRSQYF
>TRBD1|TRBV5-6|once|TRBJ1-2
TGTGCCAGCAGCTGGACAGGGGACGTGAACTATGGCTACACCTTC
CASSWTGDVNYGYTF
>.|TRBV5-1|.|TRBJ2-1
TGCGCCAGAGTAGACAGGTACAATGAGCAGTTCTTC
CARVDRYNEQFF
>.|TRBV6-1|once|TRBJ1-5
TGTGCCAGCAGTGAAGTATGGGGCGGTCAGCCCCAGCATTTT
CASSEVWGGQPQHF
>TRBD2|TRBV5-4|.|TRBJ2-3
TGTGCCAGCAGCTTGTCTAGCGGGGCGCGCACAGATACGCAGTATTTT
CASSLSSGARTDTQYF
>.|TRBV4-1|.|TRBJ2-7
TGCGCCAGCAGCCAAACAAACACTAGAGAGCAGTACTTC
CASSQTNTREQYF
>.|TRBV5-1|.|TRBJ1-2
TGCGCCAGCAGCTTCGGAATGAGGGCCGCTCTCCTTAACTATGGCTACACCTTC
CASSFGMRAALLNYGYTF
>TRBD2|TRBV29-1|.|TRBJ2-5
TGCAGCGTCCTAGCGGGGGGAGAGACCCAGTACTTC
CSVLAGGETQYF
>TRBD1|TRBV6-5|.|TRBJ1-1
TGTGCCAGCAGTTACGCAGGGGGTTCTTCGAACACTGAAGCTTTCTTT
CASSYAGGSSNTEAFF
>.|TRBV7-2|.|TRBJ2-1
TGTGCCAGCAGCTTATTTTTCCGGAATGAGCAGTTCTTC
CASSLFFRNEQFF
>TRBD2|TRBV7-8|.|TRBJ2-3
TGTGCCAGCAGCTTCTCGGCGGGAGGGCTCGCAGATACGCAGTATTTT
CASSFSAGGLADTQYF
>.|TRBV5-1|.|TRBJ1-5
TGCGCCAGCAGCCTAAAACAGGGAATGAGCAATCAGCCCCAGCATTTT
CASSLKQGMSNQPQHF
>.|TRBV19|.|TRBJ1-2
TGTGCCAGTAGTATAAACCCGGGGTTGACTGGCTACACCTTC
CASSINPGLTGYTF
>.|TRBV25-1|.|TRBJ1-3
TGTGCCAGCAGGGACTTTGGCGGGGGCTCTGGAAACACCATATATTTT
CASRDFGGGSGNTIYF
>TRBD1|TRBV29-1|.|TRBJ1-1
TGCAGCGTCGGACAGGGAGGCACTGAAGCTTTCTTT
CSVGQGGTEAFF
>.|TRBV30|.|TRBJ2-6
TGTGCCTGGAGTGGAGGAGTCCTATCTTCTGGGGCCAACGTCCTGACTTTC
CAWSGGVLSSGANVLTF
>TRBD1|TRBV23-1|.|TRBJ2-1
TGCGCCAGCAGTCGAGCCGGGACAGGGCCCAATGAGCAGTTCTTC
CASSRAGTGPNEQFF
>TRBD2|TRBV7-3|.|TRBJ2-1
TGTGCCAGCAGCTTGACTACTAGGACTAGCGGGAGTTATAACTCCTACAATGAGCAGTTCTTC
CASSLTTRTSGSYNSYNEQFF
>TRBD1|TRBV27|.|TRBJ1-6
TGTGCCAGCAGGATGACAGGGGGTCCCAATTCACCCCTCCACTTT
CASRMTGGPNSPLHF
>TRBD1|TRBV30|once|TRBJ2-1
TGTGCCGGATACAGGGGGTACTACAATGAGCAGTTCTTC
CAGYRGYYNEQFF
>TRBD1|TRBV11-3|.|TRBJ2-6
TGTGCCAGCAGCATCGCAGGGGGCTCTGGGGCCAACGTCCTGACTTTC
CASSIAGGSGANVLTF